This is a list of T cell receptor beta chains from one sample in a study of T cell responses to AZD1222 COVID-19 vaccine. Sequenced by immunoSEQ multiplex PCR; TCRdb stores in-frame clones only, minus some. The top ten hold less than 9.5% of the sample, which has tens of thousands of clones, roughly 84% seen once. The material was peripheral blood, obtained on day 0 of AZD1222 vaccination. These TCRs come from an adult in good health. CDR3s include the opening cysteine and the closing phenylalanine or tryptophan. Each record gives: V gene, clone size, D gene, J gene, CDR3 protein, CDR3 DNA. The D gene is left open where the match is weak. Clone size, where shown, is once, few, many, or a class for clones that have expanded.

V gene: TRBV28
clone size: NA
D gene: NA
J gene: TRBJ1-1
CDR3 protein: CASIRGGETEAFF
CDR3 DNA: TGTGCCAGCATCCGAGGAGGGGAAACTGAAGCTTTCTTT

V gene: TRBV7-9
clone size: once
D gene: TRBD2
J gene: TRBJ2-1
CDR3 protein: CASSLREDGEQFF
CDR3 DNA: TGTGCCAGCAGCTTACGGGAGGACGGGGAGCAGTTCTTC

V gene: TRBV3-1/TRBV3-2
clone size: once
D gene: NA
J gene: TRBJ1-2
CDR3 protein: CASRGTASNYGYTF
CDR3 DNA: TGTGCCAGCCGCGGGACGGCCTCTAACTATGGCTACACCTTC

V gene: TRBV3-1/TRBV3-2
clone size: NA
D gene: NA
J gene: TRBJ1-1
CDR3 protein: CASSHLDTEAFF
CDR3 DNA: TGTGCCAGCAGCCATCTGGACACTGAAGCTTTCTTT

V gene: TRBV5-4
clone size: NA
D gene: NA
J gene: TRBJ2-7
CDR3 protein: CASSLIPSYEQYF
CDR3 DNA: TGTGCCAGCAGCTTAATACCCTCCTACGAGCAGTACTTC

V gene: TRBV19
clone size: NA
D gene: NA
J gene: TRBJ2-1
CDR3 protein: CASSMSHLNEQFF
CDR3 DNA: TGTGCCAGTAGCATGTCTCACTTGAATGAGCAGTTCTTC

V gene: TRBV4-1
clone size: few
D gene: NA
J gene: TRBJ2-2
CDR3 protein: CASSQDRSPSRTGELFF
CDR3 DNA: TGCGCCAGCAGCCAAGATCGGAGCCCCTCACGCACCGGGGAGCTGTTTTTT

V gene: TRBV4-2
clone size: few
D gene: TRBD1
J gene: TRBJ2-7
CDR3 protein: CPTPHHDWGTGKPYEQYF
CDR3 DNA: TGTCCCACCCCCCACCACGACTGGGGGACAGGCAAACCTTACGAGCAGTACTTC

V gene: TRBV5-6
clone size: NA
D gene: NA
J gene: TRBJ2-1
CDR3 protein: CASSFGRRRYEQFF
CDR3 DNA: TGTGCCAGCAGCTTTGGCCGGAGGAGGTATGAGCAGTTCTTC

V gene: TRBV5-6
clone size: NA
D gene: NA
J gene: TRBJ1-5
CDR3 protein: CASSLDPDQPQHF
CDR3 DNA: TGTGCCAGCAGCTTGGATCCGGATCAGCCCCAGCATTTT

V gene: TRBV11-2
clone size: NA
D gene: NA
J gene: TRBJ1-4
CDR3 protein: CASSLEGPLGNEKLFF
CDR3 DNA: TGTGCCAGCAGCTTAGAGGGGCCCCTTGGCAATGAAAAACTGTTTTTT

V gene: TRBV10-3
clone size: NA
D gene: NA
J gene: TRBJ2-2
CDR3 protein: CAIKEANTGELFF
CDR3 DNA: TGTGCCATCAAGGAGGCGAACACCGGGGAGCTGTTTTTT

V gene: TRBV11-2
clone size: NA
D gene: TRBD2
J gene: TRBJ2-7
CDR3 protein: CASSLSGGAYEQYF
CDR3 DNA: TGTGCCAGCAGCTTATCCGGGGGGGCGTACGAGCAGTACTTC

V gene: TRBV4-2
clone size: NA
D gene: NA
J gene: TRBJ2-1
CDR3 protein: CASSQVSRGTGNEQFF
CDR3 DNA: TGTGCCAGCAGCCAAGTTTCCCGGGGGACCGGCAATGAGCAGTTCTTC

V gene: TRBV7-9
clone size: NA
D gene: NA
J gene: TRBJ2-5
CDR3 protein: CASSRWARGKETQYF
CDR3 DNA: TGTGCCAGCAGCCGGTGGGCCAGGGGAAAAGAGACCCAGTACTTC

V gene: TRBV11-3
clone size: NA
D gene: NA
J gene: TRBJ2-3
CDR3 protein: CASSFLTDTQYF
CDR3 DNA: TGTGCCAGCAGCTTTCTGACAGATACGCAGTATTTT

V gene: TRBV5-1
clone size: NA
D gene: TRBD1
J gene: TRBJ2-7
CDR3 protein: CASSLPDRDIYEQYF
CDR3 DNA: TGCGCCAGCAGCTTACCGGACAGGGACATCTACGAGCAGTACTTC

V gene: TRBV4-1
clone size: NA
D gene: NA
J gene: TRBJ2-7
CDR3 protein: CASTSPADEQYF
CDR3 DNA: TGCGCCTCGACATCACCGGCCGACGAGCAGTACTTC

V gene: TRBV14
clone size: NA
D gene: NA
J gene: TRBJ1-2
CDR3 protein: CASSPAKSGGYTF
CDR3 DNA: TGTGCCAGCAGCCCCGCTAAGTCTGGAGGCTACACCTTC

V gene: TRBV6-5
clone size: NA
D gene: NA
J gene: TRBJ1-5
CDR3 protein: CASSTGLNQPQHF
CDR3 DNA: TGTGCCAGCAGTACAGGACTCAATCAGCCCCAGCATTTT

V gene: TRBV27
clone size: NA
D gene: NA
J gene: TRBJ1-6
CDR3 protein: CASSLTPTGFNSPLHF
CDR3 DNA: TGTGCCAGCAGCCTCACCCCCACAGGGTTTAATTCACCCCTCCACTTT

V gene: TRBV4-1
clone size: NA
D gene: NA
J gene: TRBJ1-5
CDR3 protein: CASSQSSSLQPQHF
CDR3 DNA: TGCGCCAGCAGCCAATCTTCTAGTCTCCAGCCCCAGCATTTT

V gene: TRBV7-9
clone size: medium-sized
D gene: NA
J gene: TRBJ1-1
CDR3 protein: CASSLKNTEAFF
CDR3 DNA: TGTGCCAGCAGCTTAAAGAACACTGAAGCTTTCTTT

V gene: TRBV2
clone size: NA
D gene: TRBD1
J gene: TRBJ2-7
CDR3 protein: CASSKTGEYEQYF
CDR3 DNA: TGTGCCAGCAGTAAGACAGGGGAATACGAGCAGTACTTC

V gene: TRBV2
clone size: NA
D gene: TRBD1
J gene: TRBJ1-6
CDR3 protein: CASRQGLANSPLHF
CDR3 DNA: TGTGCCAGTCGACAGGGTTTGGCCAATTCACCCCTCCACTTT

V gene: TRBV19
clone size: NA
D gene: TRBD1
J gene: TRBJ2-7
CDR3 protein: CASSLRDRGNEQYF
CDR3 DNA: TGTGCCAGTAGTCTTAGGGACAGGGGAAACGAGCAGTACTTC

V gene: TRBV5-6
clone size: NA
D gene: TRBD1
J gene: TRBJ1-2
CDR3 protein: CASSPPGQGIYGYTF
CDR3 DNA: TGTGCCAGCAGCCCTCCGGGACAGGGCATCTACGGCTACACCTTC

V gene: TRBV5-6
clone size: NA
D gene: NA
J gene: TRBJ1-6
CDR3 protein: CASNYRWPSYNSPLHF
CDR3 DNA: TGTGCCAGCAACTATAGATGGCCGTCCTATAATTCACCCCTCCACTTT

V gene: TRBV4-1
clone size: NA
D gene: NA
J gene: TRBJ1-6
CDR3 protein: CASSPHSREGSPLHF
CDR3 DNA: TGCGCCAGCAGCCCCCACTCCAGGGAGGGTTCACCCCTCCACTTT

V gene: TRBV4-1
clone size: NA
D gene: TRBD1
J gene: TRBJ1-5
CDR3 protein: CASSHRAGDRVWPQHF
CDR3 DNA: TGCGCCAGCAGCCATCGCGCGGGGGACAGGGTTTGGCCCCAGCATTTT

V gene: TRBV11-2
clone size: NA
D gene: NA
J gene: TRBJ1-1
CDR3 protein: CASEPTGARTEAFF
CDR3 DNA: TGTGCCAGCGAGCCCACGGGGGCGCGCACTGAAGCTTTCTTT

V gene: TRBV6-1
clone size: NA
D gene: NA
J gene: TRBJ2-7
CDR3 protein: CASSEMRQSYEQYF
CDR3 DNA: TGTGCCAGCAGTGAAATGCGGCAATCCTACGAGCAGTACTTC

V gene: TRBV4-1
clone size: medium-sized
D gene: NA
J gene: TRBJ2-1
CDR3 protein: CASSQEPGGGYNEQFF
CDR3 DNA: TGCGCCAGCAGCCAGGAACCGGGGGGCGGCTACAATGAGCAGTTCTTC

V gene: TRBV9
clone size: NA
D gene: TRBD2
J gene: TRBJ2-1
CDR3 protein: CASSVQAGARNEQFF
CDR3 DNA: TGTGCCAGCAGCGTCCAAGCGGGGGCTAGAAATGAGCAGTTCTTC

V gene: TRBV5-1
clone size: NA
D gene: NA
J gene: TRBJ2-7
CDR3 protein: CASSQPSSYEQYF
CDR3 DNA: TGCGCCAGCAGCCAACCAAGCTCCTACGAGCAGTACTTC

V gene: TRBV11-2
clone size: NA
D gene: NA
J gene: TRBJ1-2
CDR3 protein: CASSQGYYGYTF
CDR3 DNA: TGTGCCAGCAGTCAGGGGTACTATGGCTACACCTTC

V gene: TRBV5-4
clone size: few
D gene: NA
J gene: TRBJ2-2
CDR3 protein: CASSPRDTVTGELFF
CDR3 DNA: TGTGCCAGCAGCCCGCGGGACACCGTCACCGGGGAGCTGTTTTTT

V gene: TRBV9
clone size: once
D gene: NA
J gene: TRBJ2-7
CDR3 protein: CASSAPSYEQYF
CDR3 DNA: TGTGCCAGCAGCGCACCTAGCTACGAGCAGTACTTC

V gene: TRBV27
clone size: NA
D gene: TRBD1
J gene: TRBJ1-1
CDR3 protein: CASSLTGASEAFF
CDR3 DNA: TGTGCCAGCAGTCTGACAGGGGCGAGTGAAGCTTTCTTT

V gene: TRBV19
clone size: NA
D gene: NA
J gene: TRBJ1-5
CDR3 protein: CASSFRVLNWPQHF
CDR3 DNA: TGTGCCAGTAGTTTTCGGGTCCTGAATTGGCCCCAGCATTTT

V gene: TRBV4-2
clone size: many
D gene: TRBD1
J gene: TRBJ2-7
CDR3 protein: CASSQAGTVFSYEQYF
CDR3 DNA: TGTGCCAGCAGCCAAGCGGGGACAGTCTTCTCCTACGAGCAGTACTTC

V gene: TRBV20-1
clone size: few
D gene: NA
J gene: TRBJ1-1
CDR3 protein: CSASTPAGSSF
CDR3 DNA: TGCAGTGCCTCGACTCCGGCAGGTTCTTCCTTT

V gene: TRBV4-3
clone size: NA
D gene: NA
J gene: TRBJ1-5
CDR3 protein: CASSQVFREGNQPQHF
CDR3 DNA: TGCGCCAGCAGCCAAGTTTTCCGGGAGGGCAATCAGCCCCAGCATTTT